The 10 T cell receptor beta chains reported below all come from one sample, sequenced in a study of CD8 T cells in Susac syndrome. An input of about 0.5 to 1 ug of RNA was subjected to reverse transcription using random hexamers. TCRdb used MiXCR to reprocess the immunoSEQ multiplex PCR reads, holding one entry per CDR3 protein. The sample lists around 50,000 distinct CDR3 sequences, 90% to 95% occurring once. The sample comprised CD8+ T cells from PBMCs. The source of these receptors is a human donor in good health.

This sequence joins TRBV19 and TRBJ2-2, with D hard to call. V shed 5 bases and J shed 3 bases, with 1 base lying between them. The CDR3 covers 11 residues. The V gene's germline CDR1 is LNHDA and CDR2 SQIVND (reference sequence). CDR3 region: CASSDTGELFF. DNA of the CDR3: TGTGCCAGTAGTGACACCGGGGAGCTGTTTTTT.

V and J are TRBV19 and TRBJ2-1; TRBD2 matches at 10 bases. The CDR3 sequence is 16 residues long. V lost 3 bases to trimming and J lost 4 bases; unmatched junction nucleotides: 6. Looked up from germline, CDR1 is LNHDA and CDR2 is SQIVND (reference sequence). CDR3 protein: CASSILAGEGYNEQFF. CDR3 sequence (DNA): TGTGCCAGTAGTATCCTAGCGGGAGAAGGTTACAATGAGCAGTTCTTC.

This clonotype occurred once. The chain employs TRBV18 and TRBJ1-1; D unclear. Per the germline V gene, CDR1 is KGHSH and CDR2 is LQKENI. The length of the CDR3 is 15 residues. V was clipped by 0 bases and J by 0 bases, with 8 bases between them. CDR3 in amino acids: CASSPPERMNTEAFF. CDR3 bases: TGTGCCAGCTCACCACCGGAGCGGATGAACACTGAAGCTTTCTTT. Together with reference TRBV18 and TRBJ1-1, the CDR3 gives the full variable domain: NAGVMQNPRHLVRRRGQEARLRCSPMKGHSHVYWYRQLPEEGLKFMVYLQKENIIDESGMPKERFSAEFPKEGPSILRIQQVVRGDSAAYFCASSPPERMNTEAFFGQGTRLTVV.

The chain recombines TRBV9 with TRBJ2-7, with D possibly matching TRBD2 (5 bases). In germline, CDR1 is SGDLS, CDR2 YYNGEE. The CDR3 has 15 residues. V was clipped by 1 base and J by 1 base, with 12 bases between them. The CDR3 region has the DNA TGTGCCAGCAGCGTATCTAGTAGCGAATCCTACGAGCAGTACTTC. This sequence encodes CASSVSSSESYEQYF.

The chain links TRBV20-1 to TRBJ2-7, with 7 bases fitting TRBD2. The CDR3 totals 14 residues. In germline, CDR1 is DFQATT, CDR2 SNEGSKA (reference sequence). J lost 2 bases, V lost 1 base, and 5 bases had no gene match. The CDR3 nucleotides are TGCAGTGCTAGAGGGGGGAGGGCTACCTACGAGCAGTACTTC. Translation gives CSARGGRATYEQYF.

The chain joins TRBV6-5 to TRBJ2-4, with a weak D call TRBD1 (6 bases). Germline V gene lookup returns CDR1 MNHEY and CDR2 SVGAGI. The V end was cut by 6 bases, the J end by 1 base, with 22 bases between. The CDR3 runs 18 residues. The CDR3 is CASRYTTGMERAKNIQYF. The CDR3, as DNA: TGTGCCAGCAGATACACTACAGGGATGGAAAGGGCCAAAAACATTCAGTACTTC.

The rearrangement uses TRBV13 and TRBJ2-1; D could derive from TRBD1 or TRBD2 (5 bases each). The CDR3 has 13 amino acids. Per germline, CDR1 PRHDT and CDR2 FYEKMQ (reference sequence). The germline V and J ends were trimmed by 7 bases and 14 bases, with 21 bases remaining between them. CDR3 sequence: CASTIRGANFKFF. The CDR3 DNA follows: TGTGCCAGCACCATACGAGGGGCCAACTTCAAGTTCTTC.

The rearrangement uses TRBV7-2 and TRBJ2-1, with TRBD2 matching over 7 bases. V lost 2 bases and J lost 2; bases outside the gene matches: 3. Germline loops: CDR1 SGHTA, CDR2 FQGNSA. CDR3 length: 15 residues. The CDR3: CASSLKAGAYNEQFF. The CDR3 DNA reads as TGTGCCAGCAGCTTAAAGGCGGGAGCCTACAATGAGCAGTTCTTC. Using reference TRBV7-2 and TRBJ2-1 for the parts outside the CDR3, the full variable domain is GAGVSQSPSNKVTEKGKDVELRCDPISGHTALYWYRQSLGQGLEFLIYFQGNSAPDKSGLPSDRFSAERTGGSVSTLTIQRTQQEDSAVYLCASSLKAGAYNEQFFGPGTRLTVL.

The chain recombines TRBV6-2 or TRBV6-3 with TRBJ2-1; D gene uncertain. Germline-derived CDR1 and CDR2 are MNHEY and SVGEGT. The CDR3 contains 13 residues. V lost 2 bases and J 6 bases, leaving 8 bases between the germline ends. As DNA, the CDR3 is TGTGCCAGCAGTTACGGCCCTCTCAATGAGCAGTTCTTC. This codes for CASSYGPLNEQFF.

This clonotype was seen a single time. V is TRBV6-2 or TRBV6-3 and J is TRBJ2-3; D is possibly TRBD2 (6 bases). V was pared by 6 bases and J by 3 bases, with 16 bases between. Germline loops: CDR1 MNHEY, CDR2 SVGEGT. There are 15 residues in the CDR3. The CDR3 sequence: CASSQDGSTTDTQYF. The CDR3 nucleotides are TGTGCCAGCAGCCAAGACGGGAGTACGACAGATACGCAGTATTTT.